The 31 T cell receptor beta chains below all came from one sample that was sequenced in a study of CD8 T cells in ankylosing spondylitis. TCRdb independently ran MiXCR on the 5' RACE reads; one entry per CDR3 protein. The data contain hundreds of thousands of distinct CDR3 sequences, 8% to 10% of them singletons. Sequencing input: blood, either unsorted or a sorted T cell fraction (not recorded which). These receptors were taken from a female donor with ankylosing spondylitis or in good health (not recorded which).

In this sample, this clonotype turned up a few times. This sequence joins TRBV7-9 and TRBJ1-4; D is undetermined. V was clipped by 3 bases and J by 3 bases, with 5 bases between them. CDR1 is SEHNR and CDR2 is FQNEAQ in the germline V gene (reference sequence). The CDR3 length is 13 residues. CDR3 DNA: TGTGCCAGCAGCTTTTCACCTAATGAAAAACTGTTTTTT. Protein: CASSFSPNEKLFF. Full variable domain (missing parts from reference TRBV7-9 and TRBJ1-4): DTGVSQNPRHKITKRGQNVTFRCDPISEHNRLYWYRQTLGQGPEFLTYFQNEAQLEKSRLLSDRFSAERPKGSFSTLEIQRTEQGDSAMYLCASSFSPNEKLFFGSGTQLSVL.

This clonotype appeared many times. V is TRBV20-1 and J is TRBJ1-4; D is perhaps TRBD1 (5 bases). The germline gives CDR1 DFQATT, CDR2 SNEGSKA (reference sequence). V was cut by 0 bases and J by 3 bases, with 11 bases left in between. This CDR3 spans 15 amino acids. The CDR3: CSAREPGRPNEKLFF. Written as DNA, the CDR3 is TGCAGTGCTAGAGAACCGGGACGACCTAATGAAAAACTGTTTTTT.

The table lists this clonotype with many counts. This chain links TRBV7-3 with TRBJ2-2; unclear D gene. The CDR3 runs to 12 residues. The germline V gene encodes CDR1 SGHTA and CDR2 FQGTGA. The V gene lost 2 bases and the J gene lost 7 bases, with 5 bases spanning the gap. CDR3 DNA: TGTGCCAGCAGCTTATCGGGCGGGGAGCTGTTTTTT. Its protein product is CASSLSGGELFF.

The chain carries TRBV29-1 and TRBJ2-7; D not certain. The CDR3 is made up of 11 amino acids. Germline V gene data show CDR1 as SQVTM and CDR2 as ANQGSEA. V shed 2 bases and J shed 7 bases, with 9 bases lying between them. Here the CDR3 DNA reads TGCAGCGTTGAAAACAGTAGGGAGCAGTACTTC. Its translation: CSVENSREQYF.

This clonotype was counted many times. In DNA form, the CDR3 reads TGCAGTGCTAGGGCATCCCGGTCCCCCTATGGCTACACCTTC. It translates to CSARASRSPYGYTF. This rearrangement joins TRBV20-1 to TRBJ1-2; D unresolved. The CDR3 covers 14 residues. V gave up 3 bases and J gave up 4 bases, with 15 bases separating them. Germline V gene lookup returns CDR1 DFQATT and CDR2 SNEGSKA (reference sequence).

The chain is built from TRBV10-3 and TRBJ2-1; 8 positions match TRBD1. The CDR3 consists of 16 residues. Germline V lookup: CDR1 ENHRY, CDR2 SYGVKD. Trimming removed 2 bases from V and 8 bases from J; junction bases left unmatched: 11. The CDR3 DNA is TGTGCCATCAGTGAGGGTACAACAGGGGGACGTGATGAGCAGTTCTTC. This codes for CAISEGTTGGRDEQFF.

This clonotype was picked up many times. The chain combines TRBV29-1 with TRBJ2-7; D uncertain. Germline V gene lookup returns CDR1 SQVTM and CDR2 ANQGSEA. The CDR3 has 12 amino acids. V gave up 3 bases and J gave up 1 base, with 7 bases separating them. The CDR3: CSVEGTSYEQYF. For the CDR3, the DNA is TGCAGCGTTGAGGGTACGTCCTACGAGCAGTACTTC.

This clonotype was recorded at least ten times. The junction differs from germline at one of its ends, possibly a read error. The rearrangement links TRBV20-1 to TRBJ2-7; D could derive from TRBD1 or TRBD2 (7 bases each). Germline CDR1 and CDR2: DFQATT and SNEGSKA (reference sequence). This CDR3 is 16 amino acids long. The CDR3 loop reads CSARDPPGGADYEQYF. The CDR3, as DNA: TGCAGTGCTAGAGATCCCCCAGGGGGGGCAGACTACGAGCAGTACTTT.

This clonotype was counted ten times or more. This chain joins TRBV12-3 or TRBV12-4 and TRBJ1-1; D is ambiguous. This CDR3 region has 17 residues. Trimming removed 5 bases at V and 4 bases at J, with 23 bases between. This CDR3 is CASSPGGWVRRITEAFF. CDR3 sequence (DNA): TGTGCCAGCAGTCCTGGAGGTTGGGTACGGCGGATCACTGAAGCTTTCTTT.

The sample holds many counts of this clonotype. The chain links TRBV11-2 to TRBJ1-6, with D unresolved. Per the germline V gene, CDR1 is SGHAT and CDR2 is FQNNGV. The CDR3 covers 15 residues. V lost 0 bases to trimming and J lost 11 bases, with 14 bases between them. CDR3 sequence (DNA): TGTGCCAGCAGCTTAGACACTCCGTCAAGAACACCCCTCCACTTT. It translates to CASSLDTPSRTPLHF.

This clonotype was counted many times. The chain combines TRBV6-1 with TRBJ2-1; D gene unclear. Germline V gives CDR1 MNHNS, CDR2 SASEGT. V gave up 4 bases and J gave up 0 bases, with 10 bases separating them. The CDR3 totals 15 residues. The CDR3 bases are TGTGCCAGCAGTGTCTCGCATAGCTCCTACAATGAGCAGTTCTTC. Its protein product is CASSVSHSSYNEQFF.

This clonotype has at least ten counts. The rearrangement uses TRBV14 and TRBJ2-5; D may be TRBD2 (5 bases). Germline assignment: CDR1 SGHDN and CDR2 FVKESK. V lost 3 bases, J lost 8 bases, and 13 bases lay in between. The CDR3 length is 13 residues. CDR3 amino acids: CASSHLVRGTQYF. Here the CDR3 DNA reads TGTGCCAGCAGCCATCTGGTCCGGGGAACCCAGTACTTC. Complete variable domain (other parts from reference TRBV14 and TRBJ2-5): EAGVTQFPSHSVIEKGQTVTLRCDPISGHDNLYWYRRVMGKEIKFLLHFVKESKQDESGMPNNRFLAERTGGTYSTLKVQPAELEDSGVYFCASSHLVRGTQYFGPGTRLLVL.

The chain has TRBV9 and TRBJ2-1; D unclear. Germline V gene lookup returns CDR1 SGDLS and CDR2 YYNGEE. This CDR3 has 14 amino acids. V was clipped by 6 bases and J by 7 bases, with 17 bases between them. CDR3 bases: TGTGCCAGCAAACGGACCCCCTCCTGTAATGAGCAGTTCTTC. Its translation is CASKRTPSCNEQFF.

This clonotype showed up many times. The V and J genes are TRBV6-1 and TRBJ2-7; 7 positions match TRBD1. From germline, CDR1 is MNHNS and CDR2 SASEGT. The CDR3 is 15 residues long. J was trimmed by 2 bases and V by 8 bases; bases with no gene match: 12. In nucleotides, the CDR3 is TGTGCCAGCGGGGACAGAAGGGGTGGGACCTACGAGCAGTACTTC. As protein: CASGDRRGGTYEQYF.

This clonotype was recorded at least ten times. The rearrangement joins TRBV20-1 to TRBJ2-7, with D uncertain. The CDR3 length is 15 residues. V was trimmed by 0 bases and J by 0 bases, leaving 12 bases between them. The V gene's germline CDR1 is DFQATT and CDR2 SNEGSKA (reference sequence). The CDR3 DNA sequence: TGCAGTGCTAGAGACGCGGCGGCCCTCTCCTACGAGCAGTACTTC. Translating gives CSARDAAALSYEQYF.

There are many counts of this clonotype. The chain has TRBV10-3 and TRBJ2-3; 9 nucleotides match TRBD2. J gave up 3 bases and V 10 bases, and 8 bases lay outside the gene matches. CDR1 ENHRY and CDR2 SYGVKD come from the germline V gene. This CDR3 is 14 amino acids long. Written as DNA, the CDR3 is TGTGCCACCGGGGCGGGAGGGTTGACAGATACGCAGTATTTT. The encoded protein is CATGAGGLTDTQYF.

This clonotype has ten or more counts. This sequence joins TRBV20-1 and TRBJ2-3, with 8 bases lining up with TRBD2. From germline, CDR1 is DFQATT and CDR2 SNEGSKA (reference sequence). The CDR3 spans 15 residues. Trimming cost V 3 bases and J 2 bases; bases outside gene matches: 7. DNA of the CDR3: TGCAGTGCTAGTGCTCTAGCGGGTCCCACAGATACGCAGTATTTT. Translated, it gives CSASALAGPTDTQYF.

This clonotype was seen a handful of times. The rearrangement uses TRBV5-5 and TRBJ2-7; D is uncertain. The CDR3 has 12 amino acids. CDR1 and CDR2 from the germline V gene are SGHKS and YYEKEE (reference sequence). V lost 6 bases and J lost 5, with 12 bases in between. This chain's CDR3 is CASTHLGNEQYF. Here the CDR3 DNA reads TGTGCCAGCACCCACCTTGGGAACGAGCAGTACTTC.

The table lists this clonotype with many counts. The chain employs TRBV7-2 and TRBJ2-2; 7 nucleotides agree with TRBD1. V lost 8 bases, J lost 6 bases, and 9 bases stayed unmatched. The germline gives CDR1 SGHTA, CDR2 FQGNSA. The CDR3 is made up of 14 amino acids. CDR3 loop: CASHRQGTAGELFF. The CDR3 DNA sequence: TGTGCCAGCCACCGACAGGGAACGGCCGGGGAGCTGTTTTTT.

There are many counts of this clonotype. This chain joins TRBV29-1 and TRBJ1-2; D gene uncertain. The CDR3 loop spans 13 amino acids. The V gene's germline CDR1 is SQVTM and CDR2 ANQGSEA. Trimming left V 0 bases short and J 4 bases short, with 9 bases between. The CDR3 DNA reads as TGCAGCGTTGAAGATTATACAGTCTATGGCTACACCTTC. Protein sequence: CSVEDYTVYGYTF.

This clonotype was seen at least ten times. The J gene is TRBJ1-2, the V gene TRBV3-1, with D possibly being TRBD1 (6 bases). CDR3 size: 13 residues. CDR1 and CDR2 from the germline V gene are LGHDT and YNNKEL (reference sequence). Between the trimmed V and J ends, which lost 1 base and 7 bases, there was a span of 10 bases. Written as DNA, the CDR3 is TGTGCCAGCAGCCAAGTACAGGGCGGTGGCTACACCTTC. It yields the protein CASSQVQGGGYTF.

This clonotype occurred many times. The chain is built from TRBV7-2 and TRBJ1-5, with a possible D match to TRBD1 (5 bases). Germline CDR1 is SGHTA and CDR2 is FQGNSA. There are 15 residues in the CDR3. The V end lost 2 bases, the J end lost 5 bases, and 13 bases lay between the germline ends. CDR3 DNA sequence: TGTGCCAGCAGCTTATGGGGGGGGATGGATCAGCCCCAGCATTTT. It encodes CASSLWGGMDQPQHF.

This clonotype occurred many times. The rearrangement links TRBV29-1 to TRBJ1-2; 8 bases agree with TRBD1. With V trimmed by 6 bases and J by 8 bases, 8 bases remained unmatched. CDR3 length: 12 residues. Germline lookup yields CDR1 SQVTM and CDR2 ANQGSEA. The CDR3 protein is CSVEGDRRGYTF. The CDR3 DNA sequence: TGCAGCGTGGAGGGGGACAGGAGAGGCTACACCTTC.

This clonotype was counted many times. The chain recombines TRBV6-1 with TRBJ2-7; the D is unclear. Deletions cut 6 bases from V and 10 bases from J, with 13 bases between. This CDR3 region has 11 residues. Per germline, CDR1 MNHNS and CDR2 SASEGT. CDR3 nucleotides: TGTGCCAGCAGCCAGAGCCCCGGACAGTACTTC. Its protein is CASSQSPGQYF.

This clonotype was counted between two and nine times. The J gene is TRBJ1-5, the V gene TRBV7-6; D perhaps matches TRBD1 (6 bases). The V end was cut by 6 bases, the J end by 1 base, with 22 bases between. This CDR3 comprises 18 residues. CDR1 is SGHVS and CDR2 is FNYEAQ in the germline V gene. The CDR3 DNA follows: TGTGCCAGCAGAGAGGCCTTACGTTGGGGGGCCAGCAATCAGCCCCAGCATTTT. Protein: CASREALRWGASNQPQHF.

The chain joins TRBV7-2 to TRBJ2-7, with 7 bases identical to TRBD2. The CDR3 is 16 amino acids. J was trimmed by 1 base and V by 1 base; bases with no gene match: 7. Germline lookup yields CDR1 SGHTA and CDR2 FQGNSA. Written as DNA, the CDR3 is TGTGCCAGCAGCTTAGTCGCTAGCGGAGCTTCCTACGAGCAGTACTTC. It yields the protein CASSLVASGASYEQYF.

This clonotype was seen ten or more times. The V and J genes are TRBV29-1 and TRBJ1-4; no firm D call. V lost 4 bases and J lost 5, with 11 bases in between. This CDR3 is 13 amino acids long. Germline V gene sequence: CDR1 SQVTM, CDR2 ANQGSEA. The CDR3 DNA reads as TGCAGCGTTGCCCCGGACGGGAATGAAAAACTGTTTTTT. Translation: CSVAPDGNEKLFF.

This clonotype was counted at least ten times. The V and J genes are TRBV9 and TRBJ1-1, with no clear D. The CDR3 loop spans 19 amino acids. V lost 0 bases and J 7 bases, leaving 28 bases between the germline ends. In germline, CDR1 is SGDLS, CDR2 YYNGEE. As DNA, the CDR3 is TGTGCCAGCAGCGTAGGTAAGGGAAGTCCTGGGAAGAGAGTGGGTGAAGCTTTCTTT. As protein: CASSVGKGSPGKRVGEAFF. The entire variable domain, with the rest obtained from reference TRBV9 and TRBJ1-1, is as follows: DSGVTQTPKHLITATGQRVTLRCSPRSGDLSVYWYQQSLDQGLQFLIQYYNGEERAKGNILERFSAQQFPDLHSELNLSSLELGDSALYFCASSVGKGSPGKRVGEAFFGQGTRLTVV.

At least ten counts were recorded for this clonotype. V gene TRBV9 combines with J gene TRBJ2-1; no clear D. Trimming removed 3 bases at V and 6 bases at J, with 16 bases between. Germline lookup yields CDR1 SGDLS and CDR2 YYNGEE. This CDR3 comprises 15 residues. As DNA, the CDR3 is TGTGCCAGCAGCGAACTACCGCTAGGGCGCAATGAGCAGTTCTTC. This gives the protein CASSELPLGRNEQFF.

This clonotype was seen at least ten times. V is TRBV6-5 and J is TRBJ2-3, with 10 bases that match TRBD2. Germline trimming cut 2 bases from V and 6 bases from J; bases unmatched to any gene: 14. This CDR3 contains 18 residues. The germline gives CDR1 MNHEY, CDR2 SVGAGI. Here the CDR3 reads CASSYDLAGVLSSDTQYF. As DNA, the CDR3 is TGTGCCAGCAGTTACGACCTAGCGGGAGTTCTAAGTTCGGATACGCAGTATTTT.

This clonotype was observed at least ten times. The rearrangement joins TRBV20-1 to TRBJ1-1, with D perhaps TRBD1 (5 bases). V dropped 8 bases and J dropped 3 bases, with 10 bases sitting between them. The germline CDR1 and CDR2 sequences are DFQATT and SNEGSKA (reference sequence). CDR3 length: 11 amino acids. The CDR3 protein is CSYRQYTEAFF. In DNA, the CDR3 is TGCAGTTATAGACAGTACACTGAAGCTTTCTTT.